These 26 T cell receptor beta chains were all obtained from the same sample, sequenced in a study of blood T cell repertoires in COVID-19. Method: immunoSEQ multiplex PCR; TCRdb's copy keeps in-frame clones and lacks some. The sample has roughly 150,000 clones; about 87% are singletons. The source material was peripheral blood. The receptors come from an elderly man with acute or convalescent COVID-19.

This chain connects TRBV19 to TRBJ2-6, with D perhaps matching TRBD2 (6 bases). Germline V gene data show CDR1 as LNHDA and CDR2 as SQIVND (reference sequence). The CDR3 runs 19 residues. V dropped 7 bases and J dropped 3 bases, with 25 bases sitting between them. Here the CDR3 reads CASTHERDSLALGANVLTF. For the CDR3, the DNA is TGTGCCAGTACCCACGAGAGGGACTCGCTGGCTCTTGGGGCCAACGTCCTGACTTTC.

The J gene is TRBJ1-2, the V gene TRBV3-1 (or the pseudogene TRBV3-2), with TRBD1 matching over 7 bases. The CDR3 totals 16 residues. V lost 0 bases and J lost 6; bases outside the gene matches: 10. The germline V gene has CDR1 LGHDT and CDR2 YNNKEL (reference sequence). The CDR3 here is CASSQDLMAGGNGYTF. In DNA form, the CDR3 reads TGTGCCAGCAGCCAAGATCTGATGGCAGGGGGAAATGGCTACACCTTC.

On this clone itself: Sequence at one end of the junction differs from germline and may be a read error. This chain connects TRBV4-1 to TRBJ1-4; TRBD1 matches at 9 bases. The length of the CDR3 is 17 residues. CDR1 and CDR2 from the germline V gene are MGHRA and YSYEKL. This CDR3 reads CASSQGFAGTGSGGLRF. CDR3 DNA sequence: TGCGCCAGCAGCCAAGGTTTCGCCGGGACAGGGTCGGGGGGACTTCGATTT.

The gene calls are TRBV19 and TRBJ1-3; unclear D gene. Germline V CDR1 and CDR2: LNHDA, SQIVND (reference sequence). The CDR3 consists of 14 residues. V was shortened by 7 bases and J by 0 bases, with 10 bases between the two germline ends. CDR3 loop: CASITTASGNTIYF. The CDR3 bases are TGTGCCAGTATCACTACCGCCTCTGGAAACACCATATATTTT.

The chain uses TRBV30 and TRBJ2-2, with a weak D call TRBD2 (5 bases). V was cut by 0 bases and J by 11 bases, with 16 bases left in between. This CDR3 has 14 amino acids. The germline V gene has CDR1 GTSNPN and CDR2 SVGIG (reference sequence). The CDR3, as DNA: TGTGCCTGGAGTGTAGTGAGGGTGGAATTTGAGCTGTTTTTT. The encoded protein is CAWSVVRVEFELFF.

The genes are TRBV29-1 and TRBJ1-5; 8 bases fit TRBD1. The J segment lost 4 bases and the V segment lost 3 bases, leaving 2 bases of the junction unmatched. CDR1 and CDR2 (germline): SQVTM, ANQGSEA. The CDR3 loop spans 13 amino acids. The CDR3 nucleotides are TGCAGCGTTGAGACAGGGGTGAATCAGCCCCAGCATTTT. Translation gives CSVETGVNQPQHF.

The V gene is TRBV7-2, the J gene TRBJ2-1, with 12 bases aligning to TRBD2. The length of the CDR3 is 19 residues. The J segment lost 0 bases and the V segment lost 4 bases, leaving 10 bases of the junction unmatched. Germline CDR1 reads SGHTA; CDR2 reads FQGNSA. In nucleotides, the CDR3 is TGTGCCAGCAGCTCCTTTACTAGCGGGGGGATGAGCTCCTACAATGAGCAGTTCTTC. Amino acid sequence: CASSSFTSGGMSSYNEQFF.

The chain has TRBV7-2 and TRBJ2-3, with 8 bases matching TRBD2. The CDR3 is 14 residues long. Trimming took 4 bases from V and 2 from J; bases not matched to a gene: 2. CDR1 is SGHTA and CDR2 is FQGNSA in the germline V gene. Written as DNA, the CDR3 is TGTGCCAGCAGCTGGCGGGGGGACACAGATACGCAGTATTTT. This encodes CASSWRGDTDTQYF.

The chain links TRBV4-1 to TRBJ1-4; 8 positions match TRBD1. J was trimmed by 0 bases and V by 0 bases; bases with no gene match: 3. The CDR3 totals 17 residues. The germline V gene encodes CDR1 MGHRA and CDR2 YSYEKL. CDR3 protein: CASSQDYRGATNEKLFF. Here the CDR3 DNA reads TGCGCCAGCAGCCAAGACTACAGGGGGGCAACTAATGAAAAACTGTTTTTT.

The chain is built from TRBV27 and TRBJ2-1; 16 bases align to TRBD2. This CDR3 region has 18 residues. Per germline, CDR1 MNHEY and CDR2 SMNVEV (reference sequence). Trimming cost V 4 bases and J 8 bases; bases outside gene matches: 11. CDR3 amino acids: CASSSRAGTSGRADEQFF. The CDR3 DNA reads TGTGCCAGCAGTTCGCGGGCCGGGACTAGCGGGAGGGCGGATGAGCAGTTCTTC.

This clone was counted once. This chain joins TRBV5-1 and TRBJ2-1; 10 bases agree with TRBD2. V trimming: 5 bases; J trimming: 9 bases; junction bases outside the gene matches: 5. The CDR3 totals 13 residues. The germline CDR1 and CDR2 sequences are SGHRS and YFSETQ. The chain's CDR3 is CASSLAGGVEQFF. DNA of the CDR3: TGCGCCAGCAGTTTAGCGGGGGGAGTTGAGCAGTTCTTC.

The chain employs TRBV27 and TRBJ2-1; tentatively, D is TRBD2 (5 bases). This CDR3 spans 16 amino acids. Trimming took off 0 bases at V and 4 bases at J, with 13 bases between the two ends. Per germline, CDR1 MNHEY and CDR2 SMNVEV (reference sequence). CDR3 protein: CASSLSWGVKYNEQFF. For the CDR3, the DNA is TGTGCCAGCAGTTTATCTTGGGGAGTCAAATACAATGAGCAGTTCTTC.

The V call is TRBV19, the J call TRBJ1-2; D is undetermined. Trimming left V 5 bases short and J 8 bases short, with 15 bases between. CDR3 size: 13 residues. Germline CDR1 LNHDA, CDR2 SQIVND (reference sequence). The CDR3 is CASSDRVPPGYTF. The CDR3 DNA follows: TGTGCCAGTAGTGACCGGGTCCCCCCCGGCTACACCTTC.

The chain carries TRBV3-1 (or the pseudogene TRBV3-2) and TRBJ1-1; D not resolved. The CDR3 sequence is 13 residues long. Germline CDR1 is LGHDT and CDR2 is YNNKEL (reference sequence). Trimming pared 2 bases from V and 7 bases from J, leaving 11 bases between. The CDR3, as DNA: TGTGCCAGCAGCCAACGAGGTTCCGGTGAAGCTTTCTTT. It is translated as CASSQRGSGEAFF.

The rearrangement links TRBV7-2 to TRBJ2-1; TRBD1 is a possible D gene (5 bases). CDR3 length equals 14 residues. Germline CDR1 is SGHTA and CDR2 is FQGNSA. V lost 0 bases to trimming and J lost 13 bases, with 16 bases between them. The CDR3 sequence is CASSLASGILKQFF. The CDR3 region has the DNA TGTGCCAGCAGCTTAGCTTCAGGGATTTTGAAACAGTTCTTC.

This CDR3 is CASSSTSGSSYEQYF. CDR3 DNA: TGTGCCAGCAGCTCGACTAGCGGGAGCTCCTACGAGCAGTACTTC. The J gene is TRBJ2-7, the V gene TRBV6-5; 12 nucleotides line up with TRBD2. This CDR3 comprises 15 residues. Germline CDR1 reads MNHEY; CDR2 reads SVGAGI. The V gene end was trimmed by 6 bases and the J gene end by 0 bases; junction bases not matched to a gene: 3.

The count of this clone is one. This rearrangement joins TRBV5-1 to TRBJ2-3; TRBD2 matches 10 bases. V lost 4 bases, J lost 2 bases, and 7 bases stayed unmatched. The CDR3 consists of 16 residues. Germline V gene lookup returns CDR1 SGHRS and CDR2 YFSETQ. The chain's CDR3 is CASSPGTSEFTDTQYF. In DNA form, the CDR3 reads TGCGCCAGCAGCCCAGGGACTAGCGAATTCACAGATACGCAGTATTTT.

The J gene is TRBJ1-3, the V gene TRBV28; 7 bases are a match to TRBD1. J was trimmed by 2 bases and V by 6 bases; bases with no gene match: 7. The CDR3 sequence is 15 residues long. Germline assignment: CDR1 MDHEN and CDR2 SYDVKM. The CDR3 sequence is CASRLQGGTGNTIYF. The CDR3 DNA is TGTGCCAGCAGACTTCAGGGGGGAACTGGAAACACCATATATTTT.

This chain links TRBV18 with TRBJ1-1; D gene uncertain. V was pared by 3 bases and J by 7 bases, with 12 bases between. The CDR3 spans 13 residues. Germline lookup yields CDR1 KGHSH and CDR2 LQKENI. CDR3 loop: CASSPKETIEAFF. CDR3 sequence (DNA): TGTGCCAGCTCACCTAAAGAGACAATTGAAGCTTTCTTT.

This chain joins TRBV5-1 and TRBJ1-6; 7 nucleotides match TRBD1. Trimming removed 4 bases from V and 7 bases from J; junction bases left unmatched: 5. This CDR3 contains 14 residues. Germline V gives CDR1 SGHRS, CDR2 YFSETQ. The CDR3 DNA sequence: TGCGCCAGCAGCCCCGGGACAGAGAATTCACCCCTCCACTTT. Protein product: CASSPGTENSPLHF. The full variable domain, rest sourced from reference TRBV5-1 and TRBJ1-6, is KAGVTQTPRYLIKTRGQQVTLSCSPISGHRSVSWYQQTPGQGLQFLFEYFSETQRNKGNFPGRFSGRQFSNSRSEMNVSTLELGDSALYLCASSPGTENSPLHFGNGTRLTVT.

The genes are TRBV11-2 and TRBJ1-1; weak D call: TRBD1 (5 bases). CDR1 is SGHAT and CDR2 is FQNNGV in the germline V gene. The CDR3 runs 13 residues. The ends were cut back, 4 bases at V and 3 bases at J, with 9 bases in the middle. The DNA for the CDR3 is TGTGCCAGCAGCTACAGGCGAGACACTGAAGCTTTCTTT. It yields the protein CASSYRRDTEAFF. Full variable domain (rest looked up from reference TRBV11-2 and TRBJ1-1): EAGVAQSPRYKIIEKRQSVAFWCNPISGHATLYWYQQILGQGPKLLIQFQNNGVVDDSQLPKDRFSAERLKGVDSTLKIQPAKLEDSAVYLCASSYRRDTEAFFGQGTRLTVV.

The CDR3 is CASGTSGRTNGELFF. CDR3 bases: TGTGCCAGCGGTACTAGCGGGAGAACGAACGGGGAGCTGTTTTTT. V and J are TRBV6-5 and TRBJ2-2; 11 nucleotides align to TRBD2. J lost 7 bases, V lost 8 bases, and 9 bases had no gene match. This CDR3 has 15 amino acids. Germline V CDR1 and CDR2: MNHEY, SVGAGI.

The chain joins TRBV2 to TRBJ2-5, with 9 bases fitting TRBD2. The junction had 0 bases not matched to a gene; V was cut back by 6 bases and J by 4 bases. CDR3 length: 12 residues. Germline V lookup: CDR1 SNHLY, CDR2 FYNNEI. This CDR3 is CASRLAGETQYF. DNA for the CDR3: TGTGCCAGCAGACTAGCGGGAGAGACCCAGTACTTC.

This chain connects TRBV27 to TRBJ1-1; maybe TRBD1 (6 bases). The germline V gene encodes CDR1 MNHEY and CDR2 SMNVEV (reference sequence). The CDR3 spans 13 residues. Trimming removed 3 bases from V and 9 bases from J, with 14 bases in between. CDR3 DNA sequence: TGTGCCAGCAGTTTGTCACAGGGCTGGCAAGCTTTCTTT. It specifies CASSLSQGWQAFF.

On this clone: The sample has other DNA sequences that encode this CDR3 too. The V call is TRBV5-1, the J call TRBJ2-1; TRBD1 agrees at 7 bases. V shed 3 bases and J 4 bases; nucleotides not matched to a gene: 7. The germline V gene encodes CDR1 SGHRS and CDR2 YFSETQ. The CDR3 totals 15 residues. The CDR3 sequence is CASSSTGDPYNEQFF. In nucleotides, the CDR3 is TGCGCCAGCAGCTCCACAGGGGACCCTTACAATGAGCAGTTCTTC.

This clone was detected many times. The chain carries TRBV10-1 and TRBJ2-7; D not resolved. The CDR3 is 15 residues long. Trimming cost V 5 bases and J 3 bases, with 17 bases left between them. Germline V gene data show CDR1 as WNHNN and CDR2 as SYGVQD (reference sequence). CDR3 loop: CASSPHTEILYEQYF. The CDR3 bases are TGCGCCAGCAGTCCACACACAGAAATCCTCTACGAGCAGTACTTC.